This T cell receptor beta chain was documented in a study of spatial heterogeneity in lung cancer. About the study: Alpha-chain detections were consistently fewer than beta-chain detections among the sequences. Regarding the study as a whole: Tumor TCRs that were ubiquitous and expanded showed up in blood more at resection than follow-up.

A word on this clonotype: Its antigen is as yet unknown.

Each CDR3 protein is one row after TCRdb ran MiXCR on the 5' RACE reads. Of roughly 79,000 distinct CDR3 sequences listed, under 8.5% were seen once; the top ten hold roughly 7%. Deletions cut 5 bases from V and 2 bases from J, with 13 bases between. This CDR3 is built from 15 residues. Time point meaning: sample taken at primary tumor resection. Sequencing covered unsorted whole RNA taken from tumor, nontumor lung or frozen PBMC. Sequenced here: PBMCs, sampled at surgery. This TCR was sampled from a male donor with early-stage non-small cell lung cancer. The chain carries TRBV12-3 or TRBV12-4 and TRBJ1-5; D is uncertain. CDR3 loop: CASSLSGGRNQPQHF. The CDR3 nucleotides read TGTGCCAGCAGTCTCTCGGGAGGACGCAATCAGCCCCAGCATTTT.